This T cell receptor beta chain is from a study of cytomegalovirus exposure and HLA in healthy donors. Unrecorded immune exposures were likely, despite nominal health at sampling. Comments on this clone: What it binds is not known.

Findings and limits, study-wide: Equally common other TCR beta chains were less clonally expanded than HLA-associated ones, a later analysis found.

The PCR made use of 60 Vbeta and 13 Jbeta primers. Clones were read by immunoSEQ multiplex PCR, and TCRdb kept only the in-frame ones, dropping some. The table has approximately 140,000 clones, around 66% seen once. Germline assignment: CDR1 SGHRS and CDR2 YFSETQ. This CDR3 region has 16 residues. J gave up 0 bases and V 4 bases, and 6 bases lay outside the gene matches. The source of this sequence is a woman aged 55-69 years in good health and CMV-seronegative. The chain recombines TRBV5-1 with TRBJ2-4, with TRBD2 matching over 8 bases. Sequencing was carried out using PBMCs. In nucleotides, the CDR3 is TGCGCCAGCAGCCCCGGGCTAGCGGGAGCCAAAAACATTCAGTACTTC. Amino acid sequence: CASSPGLAGAKNIQYF.